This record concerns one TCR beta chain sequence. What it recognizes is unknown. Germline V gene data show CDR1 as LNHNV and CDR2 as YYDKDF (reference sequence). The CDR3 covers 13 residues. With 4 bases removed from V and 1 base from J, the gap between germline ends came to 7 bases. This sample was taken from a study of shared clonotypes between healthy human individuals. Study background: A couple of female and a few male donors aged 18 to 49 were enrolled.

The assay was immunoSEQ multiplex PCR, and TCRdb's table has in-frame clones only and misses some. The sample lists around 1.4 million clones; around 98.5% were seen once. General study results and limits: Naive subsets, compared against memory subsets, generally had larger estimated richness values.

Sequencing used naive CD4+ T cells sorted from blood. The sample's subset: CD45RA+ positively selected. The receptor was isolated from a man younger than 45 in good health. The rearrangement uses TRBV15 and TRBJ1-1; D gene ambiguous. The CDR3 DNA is TGTGCCACCAGCATTAGGACGAACACTGAAGCTTTCTTT. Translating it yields CATSIRTNTEAFF.